This record looks at one TCR beta chain sequence and its context. Produced via immunoSEQ multiplex PCR; TCRdb's table is partial and in-frame only. The sample shows under 300,000 clones, roughly 82% of them seen only once. These data originate in a study of blood T cell repertoires in COVID-19. Study as a whole: The analysed material was cDNA or gDNA that came from T cells, B-cell-depleted T cells, or PBMCs.

The V gene's germline CDR1 is LGHDT and CDR2 YNNKEL (reference sequence). CDR3 size: 16 residues. Deletions cut 0 bases from V and 0 bases from J, with 10 bases between. The TCR originated in a woman over 75 with active or convalescent COVID-19. Input material: peripheral blood. The chain joins TRBV3-1 (or the pseudogene TRBV3-2) to TRBJ2-3; unclear D gene. The CDR3 DNA reads TGTGCCAGCAGCCAAGATCGCGGAGATAGCACAGATACGCAGTATTTT. Translating it yields CASSQDRGDSTDTQYF.